The 20 T cell receptor beta chains listed next were all sequenced from one sample in a study of blood T cell repertoires in COVID-19. Sequencing used immunoSEQ multiplex PCR; TCRdb keeps in-frame clones, though not all of them. The table lists some 130,000 clones, 85% of them singletons. Sequencing was done on a sample of peripheral blood. The receptors shown here come from a man aged 80 or over with acute or convalescent COVID-19.

The rearrangement uses TRBV4-1 and TRBJ2-6; D is unresolved. Deletions cut 0 bases from V and 1 base from J, with 10 bases between. The CDR3 covers 17 residues. Germline loops: CDR1 MGHRA, CDR2 YSYEKL. The CDR3, as DNA: TGCGCCAGCAGCCAAGACTGGCTAGTATCTGGGGCCAACGTCCTGACTTTC. It yields the protein CASSQDWLVSGANVLTF.

The chain links TRBV7-2 to TRBJ2-7; the match to TRBD2 covers 11 bases. This CDR3 region has 16 residues. After removal of 5 bases from V and 0 bases from J, the junction contained 6 bases not matched to a gene. Germline values: CDR1 SGHTA, CDR2 FQGNSA. The CDR3: CASSPGLAAISYEQYF. DNA of the CDR3: TGTGCCAGCAGCCCGGGACTAGCGGCCATCTCCTACGAGCAGTACTTC. Full variable domain (outside the CDR3, taken from reference TRBV7-2 and TRBJ2-7): GAGVSQSPSNKVTEKGKDVELRCDPISGHTALYWYRQSLGQGLEFLIYFQGNSAPDKSGLPSDRFSAERTGGSVSTLTIQRTQQEDSAVYLCASSPGLAAISYEQYFGPGTRLTVT.

This chain joins TRBV5-1 and TRBJ1-1; 8 nucleotides match TRBD1. This CDR3 comprises 14 residues. V gave up 4 bases and J gave up 0 bases; unmatched junction bases: 2. Per the germline V gene, CDR1 is SGHRS and CDR2 is YFSETQ. This CDR3 is CASSQQGVNTEAFF. CDR3 bases: TGCGCCAGCAGCCAACAGGGGGTGAACACTGAAGCTTTCTTT.

This chain connects TRBV18 to TRBJ1-2; 9 positions match TRBD1. This CDR3 is built from 15 residues. Germline CDR1 reads KGHSH; CDR2 reads LQKENI. The V and J ends lost 5 bases and 2 bases, in that order; junction bases with no gene match: 6. The CDR3 DNA is TGTGCCAGCTCAAGCCGGGACAGGGAAAACTATGGCTACACCTTC. This translates into CASSSRDRENYGYTF.

This clone was seen more than once but under ten times. V gene TRBV6-5 combines with J gene TRBJ1-3, with TRBD1 identical over 10 bases. Unmatched junction bases numbered 2, after V lost 2 bases and J lost 1 base. The CDR3 contains 16 residues. Germline V gene sequence: CDR1 MNHEY, CDR2 SVGAGI. DNA for the CDR3: TGTGCCAGCAGTTACAGGGGACAGGGGTCTGGAAACACCATATATTTT. Protein product: CASSYRGQGSGNTIYF.

J is TRBJ2-7 and V is TRBV3-1 (or the pseudogene TRBV3-2), with 10 bases fitting TRBD1. Germline lookup yields CDR1 LGHDT and CDR2 YNNKEL (reference sequence). This CDR3 region has 14 residues. The ends lost 3 bases at V and 6 bases at J; junction bases unmatched: 5. The CDR3 DNA reads as TGTGCCAGCAGCCAGAGGGGGACAGGGGTCGAGCAGTACTTC. Encoded protein: CASSQRGTGVEQYF.

The chain recombines TRBV4-3 with TRBJ2-7, with TRBD1 matching over 7 bases. V shed 1 base and J 7 bases; nucleotides not matched to a gene: 4. Germline V lookup: CDR1 LGHNA, CDR2 YSLEER. The CDR3 runs 13 residues. The CDR3 loop reads CASSQVVDREQYF. Written as DNA, the CDR3 is TGCGCCAGCAGCCAAGTCGTGGACAGGGAGCAGTACTTC.

The chain links TRBV7-3 to TRBJ1-4; no clear D. Germline assignment: CDR1 SGHTA and CDR2 FQGTGA. This CDR3 has 13 residues. V was shortened by 4 bases and J by 3 bases, with 6 bases between the two germline ends. The CDR3 DNA reads as TGTGCCAGCAGCTCACAGCCTAATGAAAAACTGTTTTTT. This encodes CASSSQPNEKLFF.

The genes are TRBV4-1 and TRBJ1-6; the D gene is possibly TRBD1 (5 bases). With 0 bases removed from V and 9 bases from J, the gap between germline ends came to 12 bases. This CDR3 is built from 15 residues. Germline CDR1 reads MGHRA; CDR2 reads YSYEKL. For the CDR3, the DNA is TGCGCCAGCAGCCAAGACCAGGGACTCGGTTCACCCCTCCACTTT. It encodes CASSQDQGLGSPLHF.

The chain recombines TRBV7-9 with TRBJ1-1; TRBD1 might be the D (5 bases). The CDR3 has 14 residues. Germline CDR1 SEHNR, CDR2 FQNEAQ (reference sequence). Trimming stripped 8 bases from V and 1 base from J, with 14 bases between. The CDR3 DNA reads TGTGCCAGCGAACCTCAGGGTGAGAACACTGAAGCTTTCTTT. The encoded protein is CASEPQGENTEAFF. Combining the CDR3 with reference TRBV7-9 and TRBJ1-1 gives the whole variable domain DTGVSQNPRHKITKRGQNVTFRCDPISEHNRLYWYRQTLGQGPEFLTYFQNEAQLEKSRLLSDRFSAERPKGSFSTLEIQRTEQGDSAMYLCASEPQGENTEAFFGQGTRLTVV.

The chain is built from TRBV5-1 and TRBJ1-4, with 8 positions matching TRBD1. The germline V gene encodes CDR1 SGHRS and CDR2 YFSETQ. The CDR3 has 14 amino acids. The J segment lost 7 bases and the V segment lost 3 bases, leaving 5 bases of the junction unmatched. This CDR3 is CASSSLGQGEKLFF. CDR3 DNA sequence: TGCGCCAGCAGCTCCCTCGGACAGGGTGAAAAACTGTTTTTT.

The V gene is TRBV5-1, the J gene TRBJ2-7, with 11 bases fitting TRBD1. Trimming removed 2 bases from V and 4 bases from J; junction bases left unmatched: 8. Germline CDR1 is SGHRS and CDR2 is YFSETQ. This CDR3 is 16 amino acids long. This CDR3 reads CASSLTSGTGGYEQYF. The CDR3 coding sequence is TGCGCCAGCAGCTTAACTAGTGGGACAGGGGGGTACGAGCAGTACTTC. The variable domain in full, completed from reference TRBV5-1 and TRBJ2-7, reads KAGVTQTPRYLIKTRGQQVTLSCSPISGHRSVSWYQQTPGQGLQFLFEYFSETQRNKGNFPGRFSGRQFSNSRSEMNVSTLELGDSALYLCASSLTSGTGGYEQYFGPGTRLTVT.

This chain connects TRBV19 to TRBJ1-1, with unresolved D. V lost 4 bases, J lost 5 bases, and 11 bases lay in between. Germline CDR1 is LNHDA and CDR2 is SQIVND (reference sequence). This CDR3 is built from 13 residues. The CDR3 is CASSRGRATEAFF. The CDR3, as DNA: TGTGCCAGTAGTAGAGGCAGAGCGACTGAAGCTTTCTTT.

The chain combines TRBV6-5 with TRBJ2-3; 12 bases match TRBD1. Germline lookup yields CDR1 MNHEY and CDR2 SVGAGI. The CDR3 runs 15 residues. Losses at the gene ends were 5 bases for V and 4 bases for J; bases not matched to a gene: 4. The CDR3 DNA follows: TGTGCCAGCAGTCTTGGGACAGGGGGCCCAGATACGCAGTATTTT. As protein: CASSLGTGGPDTQYF.

The chain combines TRBV27 with TRBJ2-7; TRBD1 agrees at 10 bases. This CDR3 is 15 amino acids long. Losses at the gene ends were 3 bases for V and 6 bases for J; bases not matched to a gene: 8. The germline gives CDR1 MNHEY, CDR2 SMNVEV (reference sequence). The CDR3 protein is CASSLDRDRGPEQYF. The CDR3 bases are TGTGCCAGCAGTTTGGACCGGGACAGGGGTCCCGAGCAGTACTTC.

The chain uses TRBV29-1 and TRBJ1-1, with D unresolved. Trimming shortened V by 2 bases and J by 5 bases, and 12 bases separated the two germline ends. CDR1 is SQVTM and CDR2 is ANQGSEA in the germline V gene. This CDR3 has 13 amino acids. As DNA, the CDR3 is TGCAGCGTTGAATGGCAGGAGGGTACTGAAGCTTTCTTT. Its translation: CSVEWQEGTEAFF.

The chain couples TRBV5-5 to TRBJ1-5, with D possibly TRBD1 on 6 matching bases. Germline assignment: CDR1 SGHKS and CDR2 YYEKEE (reference sequence). The CDR3 extends over 16 amino acids. Trimming shortened V by 4 bases and J by 2 bases, and 16 bases separated the two germline ends. The CDR3 loop reads CASSMNRVSGNQPQHF. The CDR3 DNA is TGTGCCAGCAGCATGAACAGGGTTTCTGGCAATCAGCCCCAGCATTTT.

V and J are TRBV5-5 and TRBJ1-2; D not certain. Trimming stripped 0 bases from V and 4 bases from J, with 10 bases between. Germline CDR1 is SGHKS and CDR2 is YYEKEE (reference sequence). This CDR3 has 14 residues. CDR3 sequence (DNA): TGTGCCAGCAGCTTGGACGAGGGCAGCTATGGCTACACCTTC. This encodes CASSLDEGSYGYTF. The full variable domain, rest sourced from reference TRBV5-5 and TRBJ1-2, is DAGVTQSPTHLIKTRGQQVTLRCSPISGHKSVSWYQQVLGQGPQFIFQYYEKEERGRGNFPDRFSARQFPNYSSELNVNALLLGDSALYLCASSLDEGSYGYTFGSGTRLTVV.

This clone was detected once. V usage is TRBV29-1 and J usage is TRBJ2-7; possibly TRBD2 for D (5 bases). Germline V lookup: CDR1 SQVTM, CDR2 ANQGSEA. There are 12 residues in the CDR3. The V end lost 4 bases, the J end lost 5 bases, and 12 bases lay between the germline ends. The CDR3: CSVAGNSNEQYF. The CDR3 coding sequence is TGCAGCGTTGCCGGGAATAGTAACGAGCAGTACTTC.

The V call is TRBV5-6, the J call TRBJ1-4, with a tentative D call TRBD1 (6 bases). The germline V gene encodes CDR1 SGHDT and CDR2 YYEEEE. This CDR3 comprises 15 residues. V lost 4 bases and J 4 bases, leaving 14 bases between the germline ends. CDR3 bases: TGTGCCAGCAGCCCGGTGACAGGCCTTAATGAAAAACTGTTTTTT. Residues: CASSPVTGLNEKLFF.